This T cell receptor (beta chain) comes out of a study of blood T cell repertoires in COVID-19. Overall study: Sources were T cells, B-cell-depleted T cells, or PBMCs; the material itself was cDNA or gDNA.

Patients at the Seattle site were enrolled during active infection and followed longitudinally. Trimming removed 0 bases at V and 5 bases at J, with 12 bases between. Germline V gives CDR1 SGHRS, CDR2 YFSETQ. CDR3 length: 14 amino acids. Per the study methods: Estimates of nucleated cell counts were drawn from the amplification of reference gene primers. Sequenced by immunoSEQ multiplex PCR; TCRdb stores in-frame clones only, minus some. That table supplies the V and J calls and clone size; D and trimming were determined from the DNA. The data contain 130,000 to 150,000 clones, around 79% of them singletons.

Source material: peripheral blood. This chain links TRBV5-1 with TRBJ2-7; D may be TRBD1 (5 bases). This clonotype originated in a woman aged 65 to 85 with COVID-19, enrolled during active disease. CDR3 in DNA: TGCGCCAGCAGCTTGGATCCAGGGATCAACGAGCAGTACTTC. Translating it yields CASSLDPGINEQYF. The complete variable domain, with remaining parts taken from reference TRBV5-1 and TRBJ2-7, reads KAGVTQTPRYLIKTRGQQVTLSCSPISGHRSVSWYQQTPGQGLQFLFEYFSETQRNKGNFPGRFSGRQFSNSRSEMNVSTLELGDSALYLCASSLDPGINEQYFGPGTRLTVT.